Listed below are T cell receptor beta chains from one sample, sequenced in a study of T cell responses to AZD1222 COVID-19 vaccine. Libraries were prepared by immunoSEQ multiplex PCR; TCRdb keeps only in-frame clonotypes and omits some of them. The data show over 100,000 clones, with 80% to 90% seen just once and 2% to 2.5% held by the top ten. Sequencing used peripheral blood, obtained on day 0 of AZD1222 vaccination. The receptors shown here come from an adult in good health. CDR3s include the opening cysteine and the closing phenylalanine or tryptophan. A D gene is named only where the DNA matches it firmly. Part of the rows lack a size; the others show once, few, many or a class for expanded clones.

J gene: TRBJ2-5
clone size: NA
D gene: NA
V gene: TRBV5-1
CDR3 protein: CASSLAGKQTQYF
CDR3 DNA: TGCGCCAGCAGCTTGGCCGGGAAACAGACCCAGTACTTC

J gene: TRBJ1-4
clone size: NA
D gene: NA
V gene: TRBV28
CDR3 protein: CASSPNMGEKLFF
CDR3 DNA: TGTGCCAGCAGTCCGAATATGGGTGAAAAACTGTTTTTT

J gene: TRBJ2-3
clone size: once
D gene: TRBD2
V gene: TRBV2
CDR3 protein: CASSELGLAGVVTDTQYF
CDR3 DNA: TGTGCCAGCAGTGAACTCGGACTAGCGGGAGTGGTCACAGATACGCAGTATTTT

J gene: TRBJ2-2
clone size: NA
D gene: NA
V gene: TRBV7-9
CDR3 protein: CASSSSVGFPRTGELFF
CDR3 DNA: TGTGCCAGCAGCTCTAGCGTGGGGTTCCCTAGGACCGGGGAGCTGTTTTTT

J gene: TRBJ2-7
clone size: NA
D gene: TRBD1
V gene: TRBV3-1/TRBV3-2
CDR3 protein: CASSLLDRGADEQYF
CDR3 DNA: TGTGCCAGCAGCTTATTAGACAGGGGGGCCGACGAGCAGTACTTC

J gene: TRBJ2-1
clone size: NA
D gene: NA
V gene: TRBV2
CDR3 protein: CASSGTQRTYNEQFF
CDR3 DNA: TGTGCCAGCAGTGGAACCCAGCGTACCTACAATGAGCAGTTCTTC

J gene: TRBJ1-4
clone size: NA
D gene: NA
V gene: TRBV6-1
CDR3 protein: CASSEKGHGRKLFF
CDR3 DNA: TGTGCCAGCAGTGAAAAGGGACACGGGAGAAAACTGTTTTTT

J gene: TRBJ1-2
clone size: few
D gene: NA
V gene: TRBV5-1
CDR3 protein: CASSLAEGLNGYTF
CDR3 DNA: TGCGCCAGCAGCTTGGCGGAGGGGCTGAATGGCTACACCTTC

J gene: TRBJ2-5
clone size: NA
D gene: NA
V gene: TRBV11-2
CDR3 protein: CASSRAGTPAQETQYF
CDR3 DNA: TGTGCCAGCAGCCGCGCTGGGACACCAGCTCAAGAGACCCAGTACTTC

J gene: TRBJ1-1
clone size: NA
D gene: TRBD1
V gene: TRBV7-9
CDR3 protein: CASSRLGTGRGGTEAFF
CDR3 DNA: TGTGCCAGCAGCCGTCTCGGGACAGGGAGAGGAGGGACTGAAGCTTTCTTT

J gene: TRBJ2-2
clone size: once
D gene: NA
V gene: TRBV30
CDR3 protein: CAWSETGDTGELFF
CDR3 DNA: TGTGCCTGGAGCGAGACAGGAGACACCGGGGAGCTGTTTTTT

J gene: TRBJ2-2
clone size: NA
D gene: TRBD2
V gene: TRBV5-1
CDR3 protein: CASSPDVRGSGAGELFF
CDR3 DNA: TGCGCCAGCAGCCCTGACGTTCGCGGGAGTGGAGCCGGGGAGCTGTTTTTT

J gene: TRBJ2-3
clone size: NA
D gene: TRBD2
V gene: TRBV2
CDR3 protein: CASRPGLAASTDTQYF
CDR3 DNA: TGTGCCAGCAGGCCGGGACTAGCTGCTAGCACAGATACGCAGTATTTT

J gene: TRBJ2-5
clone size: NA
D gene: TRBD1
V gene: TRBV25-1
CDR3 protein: CASRDRVGRETQYF
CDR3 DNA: TGTGCCAGCAGGGACAGGGTGGGTCGAGAGACCCAGTACTTC

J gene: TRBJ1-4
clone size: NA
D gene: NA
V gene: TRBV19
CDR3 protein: CASSIDSTSEKLFF
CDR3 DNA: TGTGCCAGTAGTATAGATTCCACTAGTGAAAAACTGTTTTTT

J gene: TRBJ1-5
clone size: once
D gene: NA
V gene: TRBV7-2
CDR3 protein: CASSVQGNNQPQHF
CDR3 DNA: TGTGCCAGCAGCGTACAGGGAAACAATCAGCCCCAGCATTTT